This T cell receptor beta chain was obtained from a study of T-cell memory formation after mild COVID-19. Looking at the study overall: Clusters of TCRs were largely donor specific.

In TCRdb, the 5' RACE reads were re-called with MiXCR into one record per CDR3 protein. Of about 180,000 distinct CDR3 sequences in the sample, approximately 18% were seen once. Sequencing used PBMCs or a T cell subset sorted from them (not recorded which). The TCR originated in a man between 18 and 35 years old who had mild COVID-19 (a few samples of this study predate the infection). Cell type and time point are not known.

This CDR3 reads CASSYRDRRVGQPQHF. In nucleotides, the CDR3 is TGTGCCAGCAGTTATCGGGACAGGCGGGTTGGACAGCCCCAGCATTTT. The chain uses TRBV6-6 and TRBJ1-5, with 8 bases identical to TRBD1. CDR3 length equals 16 residues. Trimming cost V 3 bases and J 7 bases; bases outside gene matches: 11. Looked up from germline, CDR1 is MNHNY and CDR2 is SVGAGI (reference sequence).